This is a list of T cell receptor beta chains from one sample in a study of blood T cell repertoires in COVID-19. The method was immunoSEQ multiplex PCR; TCRdb's version includes in-frame clones alone and lacks a portion of them. The sample lists about 18,000 clones, approximately 88% occurring once. The material sequenced was PBMCs or T cells enriched from blood (not recorded which). Receptors originate from a woman aged 25 to 39 who had recovered from COVID-19. Both conserved end residues are trimmed from each CDR3. The order of the fields is J gene, V gene, CDR3 protein.

TRBJ1-3	TRBV5-1	ASSLETGSGNTIY
TRBJ2-2	TRBV2	ATPGQTSGGAGELF
TRBJ1-1	TRBV13	ASSYIDRGLVNTEAF
TRBJ1-6	TRBV6-5	ASSQGVPYNSPLH
TRBJ2-7	TRBV6-2/TRBV6-3	ASCLGGTLYEQY
TRBJ2-7	TRBV10-2	ASRTGPYEQY
TRBJ2-3	TRBV10-3	AISGMSDLSAQY
TRBJ2-1	TRBV4-1	ASSQVLAGRYNEQF
TRBJ1-6	TRBV19	ASSMSRGDNSPLH
TRBJ2-2	TRBV5-4	ASSATGGAGELF
TRBJ1-5	TRBV4-3	ASSQIQGPQPQH
TRBJ1-1	TRBV5-4	ASSLGTAPNTEAF
TRBJ2-3	TRBV24-1	ATSDLADRGVDTQY
TRBJ2-7	TRBV6-2/TRBV6-3	ASSFPRSSYEQY
TRBJ2-7	TRBV6-5	AGQGYSYEQY